This TCR beta chain was captured in a study of CD8 T cells in ankylosing spondylitis. For TCR beta, libraries came from quantitative 5'-RACE with molecular barcodes. TCRdb ran MiXCR on the 5' RACE reads and lists one entry per CDR3 protein. This repertoire shows approximately 250,000 distinct CDR3 sequences, roughly 25% found once; its top ten account for roughly 0.67%. Unmatched junction bases numbered 7, after V lost 4 bases and J lost 2 bases. There are 16 residues in the CDR3. Germline values: CDR1 SGHTA, CDR2 FQGNSA. General study points: Reported data indicate significant enrichment of disease-linked clones within matched ankylosing spondylitis synovial fluid.

This clonotype was seen repeatedly, ten times or more. What it binds is not known. The sample comprised blood, either unsorted or a sorted T cell fraction (not recorded which). V and J are TRBV7-2 and TRBJ2-1; the match to TRBD2 covers 8 bases. This sequence originates from a male donor with ankylosing spondylitis or in good health (not recorded which). CDR3 sequence: CASSSQGAGAYNEQFF. CDR3 nucleotides: TGTGCCAGCAGCTCCCAGGGAGCGGGGGCCTACAATGAGCAGTTCTTC.